The entry below gives a single TCR beta chain sequence along with its context. Its target antigen remains unknown. The record has no base qualities; no much larger clone is one base away. The data belong to a study of identifying expanded T cells in peripheral blood (dated by TCRdb to the late 2010s). Some background on the complete study: Technical replicates were generated by sequencing separate aliquots of the same genomic DNA pool, and four replicates were compared pairwise. What the work shows at the level of the full study, not this receptor alone: About 1.3 differentially abundant clones were flagged by the binomial model between technical replicates, whereas about 17 and 20 were flagged over approximately two weeks and four weeks, respectively. The authors expected that over much longer intervals, such as months to years, biological variance in healthy repertoires might increase even further. In all healthy donors, the variance in clone template counts between samples taken about 14 days apart rose significantly as total template count increased. Across all healthy-donor time intervals, the beta-binomial model significantly lowered both the number of clones called differentially abundant and the false-positive rate.

The immunoSEQ Assay, which uses bias-controlled multiplex PCR amplification of genomic DNA, was used to profile TCRbeta CDR3 regions. Per the source publication's procedure: To quantify the absolute abundance of each unique TCRbeta CDR3 region, the sequences were collapsed and filtered. Differential abundance was assessed using a binomial (Fisher-equivalent) model and a beta-binomial model in which time-dependent variance fitted from healthy donors was added. Clones with fewer than 5 combined templates were removed, and a clone was called differentially abundant if the clone's Benjamini-Hochberg FDR was below 0.01. The form v = (b*log(k)+a)^2 was used to model beta-binomial variance as a function of total template count across the two samples. What TCRdb holds here is the immuneACCESS table cut down to in-frame rearrangements. Part of the clones is not present; checked against another copy, under half of the missing clones reflect an unresolved V gene, and the others are unexplained. The V and J calls and the clone size are those of that table, but D and trimming were determined from the DNA. This sample has some 93,000 clones in its table, and nearly 90% of those were observed once. Approximately 5.3% of the sample is held by the ten biggest clonotypes.

No immune events, such as infections, were documented for the healthy donors during the collection period. Blood repertoires from healthy donors were used as a training cohort for calibrating time-dependent variance in a beta-binomial model of differential abundance of T-cell clones. The training cohort included 10 healthy donors, of whom 3 were female and 7 were male. An age range of about 29 to 70 years, with an average of around 42 years, was recorded for the donors. Whole blood, obtained from a commercial supplier, was collected from each healthy donor at three time points spaced about 2 weeks apart. Genomic DNA was extracted from unsorted whole blood for immunosequencing. This TCR came from a person aged 18 to 70 in good health. Sequenced material: blood.

The bases are TGTGCCAGCAGCGCAACAGGTTCTCCCTACAATGAGCAGTTCTTC. Translated, it reads CASSATGSPYNEQFF. The chain is assembled from TRBV7-2 and TRBJ2-1, with a tentative D gene TRBD1 over 5 matching bases. V and J are truncated by 5 bases and 2 bases respectively, leaving an intervening sequence of 13 bases. The germline V gene provides CDR1 SGHTA and CDR2 FQGNSA. The CDR3 measures 15 amino acids from cysteine to phenylalanine. Of all the DNA, just the CDR3 is kept, 45 bases in frame from base 1.